One sample yielded the 9 T cell receptor beta chains listed below, sequenced in a study of T cell changes during pregnancy in multiple sclerosis. Clones were sequenced by immunoSEQ multiplex PCR, and TCRdb holds only the in-frame ones, with some missing. The table records just under 40,000 clones, around nine tenths of them present only once. Specimen: CD4+ T cells from peripheral blood mononuclear cells, collected in the first trimester of pregnancy. These TCRs come from a female donor in good health, enrolled as a control in a pregnancy study.

The J gene is TRBJ2-4, the V gene TRBV25-1, with 10 positions matching TRBD1. The CDR3 sequence is 17 residues long. Per germline, CDR1 MGHDK and CDR2 SYGVNS. V lost 5 bases, J lost 0 bases, and 7 bases stayed unmatched. CDR3 in DNA: TGTGCCAGCAGTATCGCCGGGACAGGGGTAGCCAAAAACATTCAGTACTTC. Translation gives CASSIAGTGVAKNIQYF.

This clone was detected once. This rearrangement joins TRBV6-1 to TRBJ2-3, with D perhaps matching TRBD1 (5 bases). The CDR3 totals 13 residues. CDR1 MNHNS and CDR2 SASEGT come from the germline V gene. V dropped 4 bases and J dropped 2 bases, with 7 bases sitting between them. The CDR3 bases are TGTGCCAGCAGTGTGACAGCCACAGATACGCAGTATTTT. It translates to CASSVTATDTQYF.

This clone turned up a few times. V usage is TRBV7-2 and J usage is TRBJ2-5; 7 bases match TRBD2. The CDR3 runs to 13 residues. V shed 3 bases, J shed 5 bases, and the junction held 3 bases outside the gene matches. CDR1 SGHTA and CDR2 FQGNSA come from the germline V gene. For the CDR3, the DNA is TGTGCCAGCAGCTTGAGCGGGGACGAGACCCAGTACTTC. Residues: CASSLSGDETQYF.

The rearrangement joins TRBV11-3 to TRBJ2-6; D is unclear. Per the germline V gene, CDR1 is SGHNT and CDR2 is YENEEA. V lost 5 bases and J 0 bases, leaving 2 bases between the germline ends. CDR3 length: 13 residues. The CDR3 DNA reads as TGTGCCAGCAGCCACTCTGGGGCCAACGTCCTGACTTTC. Encoded protein: CASSHSGANVLTF.

V and J are TRBV11-2 and TRBJ1-4, with 9 bases fitting TRBD1. Trimming cost V 5 bases and J 3 bases; bases outside gene matches: 7. This CDR3 comprises 16 residues. Germline CDR1 is SGHAT and CDR2 is FQNNGV. The CDR3 region has the DNA TGTGCCAGCAGCCCCGGACAGGGGATGGCTAATGAAAAACTGTTTTTT. Translated: CASSPGQGMANEKLFF.

This chain uses TRBV5-5 with TRBJ2-7; 10 bases fit TRBD2. The CDR3 length is 17 residues. Per the germline V gene, CDR1 is SGHKS and CDR2 is YYEKEE (reference sequence). Trimming removed 4 bases from V and 1 base from J; junction bases left unmatched: 11. CDR3 sequence (DNA): TGTGCCAGCAGCACACTAGCGGGAAGTGGGAGTTCCTACGAGCAGTACTTC. As protein: CASSTLAGSGSSYEQYF.

This clone was seen a single time. The J gene is TRBJ2-2, the V gene TRBV7-8, with D uncertain. The CDR3 has 16 residues. The germline V gene has CDR1 SGHVS and CDR2 FQNEAQ. Trimming left V 1 base short and J 4 bases short, with 13 bases between. The DNA of the CDR3 is TGTGCCAGCAGCTTAGATGGGCAGTCCATCACCGGGGAGCTGTTTTTT. Translated: CASSLDGQSITGELFF.

The rearrangement joins TRBV7-9 to TRBJ2-1; D possibly corresponds to TRBD1 (6 bases). The CDR3 runs 18 residues. Germline V gene sequence: CDR1 SEHNR, CDR2 FQNEAQ (reference sequence). The V and J ends lost 1 base and 9 bases respectively, with 25 bases between them. CDR3 coding DNA: TGTGCCAGCAGCTTAGTGGGGCACAGGGATCAATGGGGTACTGAGCAGTTCTTC. The encoded protein is CASSLVGHRDQWGTEQFF.

The chain has TRBV6-5 and TRBJ2-7; weak D call: TRBD1 (6 bases). Germline V gene data show CDR1 as MNHEY and CDR2 as SVGAGI. V was clipped by 7 bases and J by 5 bases, with 15 bases between them. The CDR3 has 13 amino acids. CDR3 DNA sequence: TGTGCCAGCACCGCACCTCAGGGGCACGAGCAGTACTTC. Amino acids: CASTAPQGHEQYF.